This entry is about one T cell receptor (beta chain). Its antigen is unidentified. The CDR3 runs 15 residues. The germline gives CDR1 SEHNR, CDR2 FQNEAQ (reference sequence). V was cut by 4 bases and J by 5 bases, with 18 bases left in between. This entry comes from a study of glioma-infiltrating T cells after dendritic cell vaccination. About the study: Autologous tumor lysate-pulsed dendritic cell vaccination was given between the early 2000s and the early 2010s.

The study's findings and limits: Longer survival after dendritic cell vaccination followed higher pretreatment TIL content.

Method: immunoSEQ multiplex PCR; TCRdb's copy keeps in-frame clones and lacks some. In the table there are some 100,000 clones, about 83% of which are singletons. Isocitrate dehydrogenase mutation was absent in all glioblastoma patients. Blood PBMC samples: pre-vaccination, two weeks post third vaccination, and at tumor progression. This TCR came from a human donor with glioblastoma. Sequencing was performed on blood, taken before dendritic cell vaccination. The chain joins TRBV7-9 to TRBJ2-7, with D perhaps TRBD2 (7 bases). CDR3: CASSSAGGRGNEQYF. CDR3 sequence (DNA): TGTGCCAGCAGCTCGGCCGGGGGGCGCGGAAACGAGCAGTACTTC. The entire variable domain, with the rest obtained from reference TRBV7-9 and TRBJ2-7, is as follows: DTGVSQNPRHKITKRGQNVTFRCDPISEHNRLYWYRQTLGQGPEFLTYFQNEAQLEKSRLLSDRFSAERPKGSFSTLEIQRTEQGDSAMYLCASSSAGGRGNEQYFGPGTRLTVT.